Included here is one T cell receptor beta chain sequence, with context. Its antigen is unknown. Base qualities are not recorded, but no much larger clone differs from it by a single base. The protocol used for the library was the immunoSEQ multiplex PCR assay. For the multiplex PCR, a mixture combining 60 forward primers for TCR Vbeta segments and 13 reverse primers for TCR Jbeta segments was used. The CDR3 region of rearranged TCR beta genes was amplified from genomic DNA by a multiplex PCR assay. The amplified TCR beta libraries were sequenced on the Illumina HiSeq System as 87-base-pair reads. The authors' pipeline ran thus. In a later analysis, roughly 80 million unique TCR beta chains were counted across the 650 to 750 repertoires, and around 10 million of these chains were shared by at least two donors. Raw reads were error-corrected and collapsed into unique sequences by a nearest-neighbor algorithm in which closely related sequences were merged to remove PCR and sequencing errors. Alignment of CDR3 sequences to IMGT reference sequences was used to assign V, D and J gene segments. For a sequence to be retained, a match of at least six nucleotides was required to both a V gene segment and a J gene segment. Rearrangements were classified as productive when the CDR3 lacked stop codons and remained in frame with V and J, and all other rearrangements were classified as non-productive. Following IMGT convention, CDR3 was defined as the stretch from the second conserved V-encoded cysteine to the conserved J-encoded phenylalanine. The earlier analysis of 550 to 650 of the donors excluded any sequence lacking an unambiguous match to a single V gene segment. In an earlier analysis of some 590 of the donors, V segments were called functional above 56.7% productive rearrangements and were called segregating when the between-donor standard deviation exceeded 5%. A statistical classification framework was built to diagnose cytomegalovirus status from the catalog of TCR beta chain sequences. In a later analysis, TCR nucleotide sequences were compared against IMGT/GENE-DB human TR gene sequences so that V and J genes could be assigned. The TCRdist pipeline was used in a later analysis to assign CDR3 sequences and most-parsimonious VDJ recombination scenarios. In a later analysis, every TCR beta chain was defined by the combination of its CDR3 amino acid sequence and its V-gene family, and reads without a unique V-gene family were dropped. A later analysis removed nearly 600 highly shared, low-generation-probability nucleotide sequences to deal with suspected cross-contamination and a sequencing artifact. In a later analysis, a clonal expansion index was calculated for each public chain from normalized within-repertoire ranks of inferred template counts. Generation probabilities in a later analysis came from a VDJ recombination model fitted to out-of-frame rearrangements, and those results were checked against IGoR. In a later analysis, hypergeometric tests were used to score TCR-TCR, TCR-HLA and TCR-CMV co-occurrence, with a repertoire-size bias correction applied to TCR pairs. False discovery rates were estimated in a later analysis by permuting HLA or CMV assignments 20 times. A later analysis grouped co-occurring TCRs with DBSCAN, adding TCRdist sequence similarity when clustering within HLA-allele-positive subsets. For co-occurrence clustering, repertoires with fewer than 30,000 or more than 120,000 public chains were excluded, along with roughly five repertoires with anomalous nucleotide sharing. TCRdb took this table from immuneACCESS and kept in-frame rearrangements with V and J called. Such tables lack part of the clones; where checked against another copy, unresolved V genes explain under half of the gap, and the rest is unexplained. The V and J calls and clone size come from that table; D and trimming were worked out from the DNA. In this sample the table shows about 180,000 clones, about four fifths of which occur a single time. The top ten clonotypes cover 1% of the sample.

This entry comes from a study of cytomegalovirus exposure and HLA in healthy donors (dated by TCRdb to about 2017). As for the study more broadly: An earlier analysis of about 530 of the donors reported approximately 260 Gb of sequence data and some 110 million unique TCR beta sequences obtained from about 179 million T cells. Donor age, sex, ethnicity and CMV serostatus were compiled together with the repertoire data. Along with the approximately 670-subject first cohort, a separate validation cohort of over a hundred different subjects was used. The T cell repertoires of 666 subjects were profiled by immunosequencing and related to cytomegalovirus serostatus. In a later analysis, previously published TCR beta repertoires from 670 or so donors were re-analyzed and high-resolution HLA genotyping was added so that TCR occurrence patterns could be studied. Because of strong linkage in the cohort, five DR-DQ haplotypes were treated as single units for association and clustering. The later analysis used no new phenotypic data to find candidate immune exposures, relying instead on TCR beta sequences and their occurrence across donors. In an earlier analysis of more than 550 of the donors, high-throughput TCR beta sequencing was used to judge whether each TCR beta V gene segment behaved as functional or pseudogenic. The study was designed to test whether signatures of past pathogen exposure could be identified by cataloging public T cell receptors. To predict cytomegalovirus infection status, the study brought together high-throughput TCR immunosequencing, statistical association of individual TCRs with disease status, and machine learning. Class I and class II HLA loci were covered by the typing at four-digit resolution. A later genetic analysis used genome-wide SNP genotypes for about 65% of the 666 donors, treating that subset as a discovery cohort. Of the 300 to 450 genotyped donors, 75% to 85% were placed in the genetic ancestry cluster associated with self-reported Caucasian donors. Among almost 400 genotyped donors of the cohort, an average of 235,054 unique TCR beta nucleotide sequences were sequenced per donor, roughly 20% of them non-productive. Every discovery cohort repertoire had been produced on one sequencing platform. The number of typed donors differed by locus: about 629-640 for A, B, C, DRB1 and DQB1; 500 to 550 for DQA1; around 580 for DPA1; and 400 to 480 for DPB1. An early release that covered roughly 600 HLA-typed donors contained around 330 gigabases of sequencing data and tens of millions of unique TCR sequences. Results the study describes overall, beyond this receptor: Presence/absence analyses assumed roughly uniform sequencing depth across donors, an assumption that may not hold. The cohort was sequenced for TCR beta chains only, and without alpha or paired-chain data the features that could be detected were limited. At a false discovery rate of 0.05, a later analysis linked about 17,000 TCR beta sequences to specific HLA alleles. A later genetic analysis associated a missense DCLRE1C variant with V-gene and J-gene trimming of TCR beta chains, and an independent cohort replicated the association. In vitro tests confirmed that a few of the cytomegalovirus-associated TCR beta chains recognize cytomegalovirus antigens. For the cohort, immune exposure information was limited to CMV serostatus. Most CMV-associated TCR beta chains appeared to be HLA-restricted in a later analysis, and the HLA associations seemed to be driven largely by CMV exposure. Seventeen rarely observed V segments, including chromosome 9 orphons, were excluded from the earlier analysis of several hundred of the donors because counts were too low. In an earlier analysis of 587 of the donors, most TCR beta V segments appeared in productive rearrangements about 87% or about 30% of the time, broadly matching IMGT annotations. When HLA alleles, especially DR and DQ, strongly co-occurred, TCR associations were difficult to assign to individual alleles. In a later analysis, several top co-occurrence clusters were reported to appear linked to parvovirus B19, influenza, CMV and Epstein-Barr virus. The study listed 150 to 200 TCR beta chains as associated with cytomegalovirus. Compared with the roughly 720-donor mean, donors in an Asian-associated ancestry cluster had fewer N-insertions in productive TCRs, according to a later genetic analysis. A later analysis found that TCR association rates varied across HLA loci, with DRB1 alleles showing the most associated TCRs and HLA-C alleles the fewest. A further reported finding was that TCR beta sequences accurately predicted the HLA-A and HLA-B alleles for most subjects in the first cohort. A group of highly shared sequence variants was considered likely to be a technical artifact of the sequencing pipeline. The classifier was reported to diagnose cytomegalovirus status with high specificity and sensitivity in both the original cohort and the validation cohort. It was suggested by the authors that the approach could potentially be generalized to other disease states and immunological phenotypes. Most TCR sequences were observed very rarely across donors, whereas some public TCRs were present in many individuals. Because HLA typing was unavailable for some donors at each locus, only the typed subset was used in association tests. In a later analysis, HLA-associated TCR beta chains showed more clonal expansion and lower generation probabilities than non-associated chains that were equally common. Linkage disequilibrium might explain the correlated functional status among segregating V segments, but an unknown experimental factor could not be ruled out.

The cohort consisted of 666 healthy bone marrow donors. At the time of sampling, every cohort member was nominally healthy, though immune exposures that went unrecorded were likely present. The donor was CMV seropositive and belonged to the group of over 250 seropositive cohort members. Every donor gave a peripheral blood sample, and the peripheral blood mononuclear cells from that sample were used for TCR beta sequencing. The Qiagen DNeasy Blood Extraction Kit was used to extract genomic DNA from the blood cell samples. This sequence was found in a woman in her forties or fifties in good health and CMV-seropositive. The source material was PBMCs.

The DNA sequence is TGTGCCAGCAGTTTATTCCGGCGGGGGGCCCTAACGAACACAGATACGCAGTATTTT. Its protein product is CASSLFRRGALTNTDTQYF. This sequence uses TRBV27 and TRBJ2-3, and 8 bases in between align with TRBD2. The CDR1 and CDR2 encoded by the germline V gene (reference sequence) are MNHEY and SMNVEV. Its CDR3 holds 19 amino acids, cysteine through phenylalanine. Of the read, only the CDR3 DNA is kept; its 57 bases are in frame from base 1. Relative to germline, V is missing 1 base and J is missing 2 bases, with 14 bases of the junction outside any gene match.